A selection of T cell receptor beta chains follows, all from one sample in a study of T-cell reconstitution after alpha-beta-depleted transplantation in children. One entry per CDR3 protein, called by TCRdb with MiXCR from the PCR reads. The sample lists 97,000 or so distinct CDR3 sequences, approximately 6% occurring once. The specimen was PBMCs, mostly from graft donor cells, collected 60 days after TCRalphabeta/CD19-depleted stem cell transplant. The receptor set was obtained from a female patient younger than 10 who had a stem cell transplant for Fanconi anemia, so the T cells may come from the graft donor. CDR3s include the opening cysteine and the closing phenylalanine or tryptophan. Fields, in order: J gene, V gene, CDR3 protein.

j_gene: TRBJ1-2; v_gene: TRBV28; CDR3aa: CASKKFLSGVFYGYTF
j_gene: TRBJ1-1; v_gene: TRBV20-1; CDR3aa: CSARGQLNTEAFF
j_gene: TRBJ2-1; v_gene: TRBV29-1; CDR3aa: CSVGGQVSSPSGDEQFF
j_gene: TRBJ1-2; v_gene: TRBV18; CDR3aa: CASSPGDYGYTF
j_gene: TRBJ2-3; v_gene: TRBV20-1; CDR3aa: CSAETGTSASDTQYF
j_gene: TRBJ2-5; v_gene: TRBV5-1; CDR3aa: CASSRTSETQYF
j_gene: TRBJ2-7; v_gene: TRBV10-3; CDR3aa: CAISEGGAGVGYEQYF
j_gene: TRBJ2-4; v_gene: TRBV6-2/TRBV6-3; CDR3aa: CASSYPPASAIAKNIQYF
j_gene: TRBJ1-1; v_gene: TRBV21-1; CDR3aa: CASSKGLGDGYNTEAFF
j_gene: TRBJ2-2; v_gene: TRBV12-3/TRBV12-4; CDR3aa: CASQLAGGTGELFF
j_gene: TRBJ2-7; v_gene: TRBV3-1; CDR3aa: CASSQRQDLVEQYF
j_gene: TRBJ2-7; v_gene: TRBV2; CDR3aa: CASSLREGIIYEQYF
j_gene: TRBJ2-5; v_gene: TRBV12-3/TRBV12-4; CDR3aa: CASIRDLKETQYF
j_gene: TRBJ2-7; v_gene: TRBV7-2; CDR3aa: CASSLAEASYEQYF
j_gene: TRBJ2-7; v_gene: TRBV5-1; CDR3aa: CASSSREEVRYEQYF
j_gene: TRBJ2-7; v_gene: TRBV20-1; CDR3aa: CSAPPRPAISYEQYF
j_gene: TRBJ2-3; v_gene: TRBV7-2; CDR3aa: CASSPKRGYTDTQYF
j_gene: TRBJ2-3; v_gene: TRBV20-1; CDR3aa: CSASRGSPNFFTDTQYF
j_gene: TRBJ2-1; v_gene: TRBV5-5; CDR3aa: CASSSDRAYNEQFF
j_gene: TRBJ1-6; v_gene: TRBV28; CDR3aa: CASSLVGTGYNSPLHF
j_gene: TRBJ1-1; v_gene: TRBV18; CDR3aa: CASSLQQNTEAFF
j_gene: TRBJ2-1; v_gene: TRBV6-2/TRBV6-3; CDR3aa: CASSYQGLPVNQQFF
j_gene: TRBJ1-6; v_gene: TRBV7-3; CDR3aa: CASSPQGGSNSPLHF
j_gene: TRBJ2-7; v_gene: TRBV7-8; CDR3aa: CASSSERAYEQYF
j_gene: TRBJ2-4; v_gene: TRBV12-3/TRBV12-4; CDR3aa: CASSLETGVNIQYF
j_gene: TRBJ2-7; v_gene: TRBV6-2/TRBV6-3; CDR3aa: CASSYRIGRALGSYEQYF
j_gene: TRBJ1-2; v_gene: TRBV29-1; CDR3aa: CSTHRGTYGYTF
j_gene: TRBJ2-1; v_gene: TRBV18; CDR3aa: CASSPPNSYEQFF
j_gene: TRBJ1-2; v_gene: TRBV20-1; CDR3aa: CSARDRGGTGNYGYTF
j_gene: TRBJ2-3; v_gene: TRBV12-3/TRBV12-4; CDR3aa: CASSLMGGFSTDTQYF
j_gene: TRBJ1-3; v_gene: TRBV5-1; CDR3aa: CASSLGPAGNTIYF
j_gene: TRBJ2-3; v_gene: TRBV18; CDR3aa: CASSVASGTDTQYF
j_gene: TRBJ2-3; v_gene: TRBV24-1; CDR3aa: CATSRGGRFTDTQYF
j_gene: TRBJ2-1; v_gene: TRBV7-9; CDR3aa: CASSLRNEQFF
j_gene: TRBJ2-7; v_gene: TRBV7-3; CDR3aa: CASSLKLAGAYEQYF
j_gene: TRBJ2-1; v_gene: TRBV16; CDR3aa: CASSQSAGTILRRLNEQFF
j_gene: TRBJ2-1; v_gene: TRBV18; CDR3aa: CASSPGLDNEQFF
j_gene: TRBJ2-7; v_gene: TRBV20-1; CDR3aa: CSARHITGGSLSYEQYF
j_gene: TRBJ2-3; v_gene: TRBV7-8; CDR3aa: CASSLVGGTVADTQYF
j_gene: TRBJ2-2; v_gene: TRBV19; CDR3aa: CASRTGTNTGELFF
j_gene: TRBJ2-3; v_gene: TRBV12-3/TRBV12-4; CDR3aa: CASRVSSGTDTQYF
j_gene: TRBJ2-1; v_gene: TRBV7-8; CDR3aa: CASSLEGIHEQFF
j_gene: TRBJ1-1; v_gene: TRBV7-3; CDR3aa: CASSSGILNTEAFF
j_gene: TRBJ1-5; v_gene: TRBV5-1; CDR3aa: CASSLNGGDQPQHF
j_gene: TRBJ2-7; v_gene: TRBV20-1; CDR3aa: CSARELSGGPDRFYEQYF
j_gene: TRBJ2-3; v_gene: TRBV2; CDR3aa: CATSGSNTQYF